This paragraph reports one T cell receptor (beta chain). The target antigen is unknown. The sample comes from a study of cytomegalovirus exposure and HLA in healthy donors. Study summary: HLA-typed donors were the source of 82 million or so unique TCRs, which an early data release held.

Study-level findings and limits: Cytomegalovirus-associated TCR beta chains were listed, numbering some 180. For cytomegalovirus status, the classifier reportedly gave diagnoses with high specificity and sensitivity.

The PCR contained 60 Vbeta and 13 Jbeta primers. Profiling relied on immunoSEQ multiplex PCR, and the TCRdb table lists in-frame clones only, not all of them. The sample includes about 130,000 clones, 55% to 75% of them seen just once. The sequenced sample consisted of PBMCs. The sequence was obtained from a human donor in good health.

The CDR3 bases are TGTGCCGGAAGATACAGGGGGAGGCCGAGCACTGAAGCTTTCTTT. This sequence encodes CAGRYRGRPSTEAFF. The genes are TRBV6-1 and TRBJ1-1; 8 bases fit TRBD1. V lost 11 bases and J lost 4; bases outside the gene matches: 15. There are 15 residues in the CDR3. Germline V gene sequence: CDR1 MNHNS, CDR2 SASEGT.